The subject of this entry is one T cell receptor beta chain. The antigen is unknown. Just one base apart from a much larger clone, this may be a read error. The data belong to a study of molecular identifiers for immune sequencing clone quantification. Findings and limits, study-wide: Spiked Jurkat TCR RNA equivalent to one cell reportedly surfaced among approximately 990,000 naive cells. More than 98% of effector molecules, versus under 1% of naive-cell molecules, belonged to clones above 20 RNA copies.

Bulk TCR libraries used previously described methods and listed TCR primers. One entry per CDR3 protein, called by TCRdb with MiXCR from the PCR reads. The sample has about 300,000 distinct CDR3 sequences, 20% to 25% seen once. CD8+CD4-CCR7+CD45RA+ sorting gave the naive CD8 T cells. V lost 1 base, J lost 5 bases, and 22 bases stayed unmatched. Germline assignment: CDR1 SGHTA and CDR2 FQGNSA. The CDR3 spans 20 residues. This TCR derives from a human donor in good health. Some libraries in this study had Jurkat cell RNA spiked in. The chain joins TRBV7-2 to TRBJ2-7; 8 nucleotides line up with TRBD1. The sample taken for sequencing was naive CD8+ T cells from blood, with Jurkat cell RNA spiked in. Sample subset: FACS-sorted CD8+CD4-CCR7+CD45RA+ naive T cells. CDR3 sequence (DNA): TGTGCCAGCAGCTTAGAATCAGCCGTGGGACAGGTATTATATTCCCACGAGCAGTACTTC. Translation: CASSLESAVGQVLYSHEQYF.